The following is a T cell receptor beta chain sequence with its context. The data derive from a study of blood T cell repertoires in COVID-19. About the research overall: COVID-19 samples collected from the United States, Italy and Spain covered acute and convalescent phases.

With 4 bases removed from V and 5 bases from J, the gap between germline ends came to 16 bases. CDR1 is SEHNR and CDR2 is FQNEAQ in the germline V gene (reference sequence). This CDR3 spans 15 amino acids. As processed by the authors: Reference gene primers were amplified, and this amplification served to estimate nucleated cell counts. Sequenced by immunoSEQ multiplex PCR; TCRdb stores in-frame clones only, minus some. V, J and clone size are taken as reported in that table, and D and trimming were inferred from the DNA itself. The data hold around 230,000 clones, with roughly nine tenths observed a single time.

The receptor's source is a man aged 55 to 69 who had recovered from COVID-19. The chain combines TRBV7-9 with TRBJ2-3, with D possibly TRBD2 on 6 matching bases. Sequencing input: peripheral blood. The CDR3 reads CASSSPGGAGDTQYF. As DNA, the CDR3 is TGTGCCAGCAGCTCTCCTGGCGGGGCGGGAGATACGCAGTATTTT.